This is a list of T cell receptor beta chains from one sample in a study of cytomegalovirus exposure and HLA in healthy donors. Clones were sequenced by immunoSEQ multiplex PCR, and TCRdb holds only the in-frame ones, with some missing. The sample comprises fewer than 200,000 clones, roughly 84% of which are singletons, and approximately 2.3% rests with the top ten. Specimen: PBMCs. The receptors originated from a man aged 18-30 years in good health and CMV-seropositive. Each CDR3 is given with its conserved first and last residue. D genes are given only for firm matches. Clone size appears in some rows only: once, few, many, or a class for an expanded clone.

j_call d_call v_call cdr3_length clone_size cdr3_aa cdr3_nt
TRBJ1-1 TRBD1 TRBV6-4 13 - CASSRDRGAEAFF TGTGCCAGCAGCCGAGACAGGGGTGCTGAAGCTTTCTTT
TRBJ2-3 - TRBV4-3 13 - CASRGGDTDTQYF TGCGCCAGCCGCGGGGGCGACACAGATACGCAGTATTTT
TRBJ1-1 TRBD1 TRBV11-2 15 once CASSAGQGHNTEAFF TGTGCCAGCAGCGCCGGACAGGGGCACAACACTGAAGCTTTCTTT
TRBJ1-4 TRBD1 TRBV4-3 16 few CASSQELDRGSEKLLF TGCGCCAGCAGCCAAGAATTAGACAGGGGGAGTGAAAAACTGCTTTTT
TRBJ2-1 - TRBV18 13 - CASSLGLSNEQFF TGTGCCAGCTCACTGGGCCTGAGCAATGAGCAGTTCTTC
TRBJ2-5 TRBD2 TRBV6-6 14 - CASRDSGGWETQYF TGTGCCAGCAGGGATAGCGGGGGGTGGGAGACCCAGTACTTC
TRBJ2-5 - TRBV11-3 16 - CASSLDIADPRETQYF TGTGCCAGCAGCTTAGACATTGCAGACCCCAGGGAGACCCAGTACTTC
TRBJ2-3 TRBD2 TRBV4-2 20 - CASSQEWGAGLPSSTDTQYF TGTGCCAGCAGCCAAGAATGGGGAGCGGGGTTACCATCTAGCACAGATACGCAGTATTTT
TRBJ2-1 TRBD2 TRBV7-2 16 - CASSSSTSGGPNEQFF TGTGCCAGCAGCTCCTCCACTAGCGGGGGTCCCAATGAGCAGTTCTTC
TRBJ1-3 - TRBV7-9 14 - CSSSLSVSGNTIYF TGTTCCAGCAGTCTCTCAGTCTCTGGAAACACCATATATTTT
TRBJ2-5 - TRBV5-1 13 - CASSFTERETQYF TGCGCCAGCAGTTTTACTGAGCGGGAGACCCAGTACTTC
TRBJ1-5 - TRBV5-4 18 - CASSLMEVSGGQNQPQHF TGTGCCAGCAGCTTGATGGAAGTGTCGGGGGGTCAGAATCAGCCCCAGCATTTT
TRBJ2-3 TRBD1 TRBV4-3 16 - CASSQEGTGGAGTQYF TGCGCCAGCAGCCAAGAGGGGACAGGGGGCGCCGGTACGCAGTATTTT
TRBJ2-7 TRBD1 TRBV19 14 - CASSMTGAIYEQYF TGTGCCAGTAGTATGACAGGGGCTATCTACGAGCAGTACTTC
TRBJ2-7 TRBD2 TRBV5-1 15 - CASGLAGGSSYEQYF TGCGCCAGCGGACTAGCGGGGGGGAGCTCCTACGAGCAGTACTTC
TRBJ1-1 - TRBV19 15 once CASSIRGDLNTEAFF TGTGCCAGTAGTATCCGCGGGGACCTGAACACTGAAGCTTTCTTT
TRBJ1-3 - TRBV5-4 14 - CASSLGGAGNTIYF TGTGCCAGCAGCTTGGGCGGCGCTGGAAACACCATATATTTT
TRBJ2-2 TRBD1 TRBV18 18 - CASSPLSGTASNTGELFF TGTGCCAGCTCCCCGCTTAGTGGGACAGCGTCGAACACCGGGGAGCTGTTTTTT
TRBJ2-3 TRBD1 TRBV5-4 13 - CASGRQGTDTQYF TGTGCCAGCGGGCGACAGGGTACAGATACGCAGTATTTT
TRBJ1-1 - TRBV30 14 once CAWSMGQKGTEAFF TGTGCCTGGAGTATGGGGCAGAAAGGCACTGAAGCTTTCTTT
TRBJ2-7 - TRBV25-1 12 - CASSEDGGAQYF TGTGCCAGCAGTGAAGATGGGGGGGCGCAGTACTTC
TRBJ2-3 TRBD2 TRBV7-2 19 - CASSLSTGTSGGARDTQYF TGTGCCAGCAGCTTATCTACCGGGACTAGCGGGGGGGCCCGAGATACGCAGTATTTT
TRBJ1-1 - TRBV11-2 17 - CASSLNLPGGGDTEAFF TGTGCCAGCAGCTTAAATCTTCCGGGGGGCGGGGACACTGAAGCTTTCTTT
TRBJ2-7 TRBD2 TRBV7-2 18 - CASSLAASGGAHSYEQYF TGTGCCAGCAGCTTAGCGGCTAGCGGGGGGGCCCACTCCTACGAGCAGTACTTC
TRBJ2-3 - TRBV5-4 12 - CASSLNGDTQYF TGTGCCAGCAGCTTGAACGGAGATACGCAGTATTTT
TRBJ2-1 TRBD2 TRBV9 18 - CASSVGSSGGTFYNEQFF TGTGCCAGCAGCGTAGGTAGTAGCGGGGGGACTTTCTACAATGAGCAGTTCTTC
TRBJ2-7 - TRBV19 15 - CASRLADTLSYEQYF TGTGCCAGTAGGCTCGCGGACACACTCTCCTACGAGCAGTACTTC
TRBJ2-1 TRBD1 TRBV4-1 18 - CASSQVEGAKSSYNEQFF TGCGCCAGCAGCCAAGTCGAGGGGGCTAAAAGCTCCTACAATGAGCAGTTCTTC
TRBJ1-1 - TRBV4-3 13 - CASSQDKGLRAFF TGCGCCAGCAGCCAAGATAAGGGGCTTCGAGCTTTCTTT
TRBJ1-1 - TRBV11-3 13 - CASSLYKYTEAFF TGTGCCAGCAGCTTGTACAAGTACACTGAAGCTTTCTTT
TRBJ1-5 TRBD1 TRBV4-2 15 - CASSLGTESNQPQHF TGTGCCAGCAGCCTCGGGACAGAAAGCAATCAGCCCCAGCATTTT
TRBJ2-7 TRBD1 TRBV4-1 15 few CASSEGTGPPWQQYF TGCGCCAGCAGCGAGGGGACAGGGCCCCCCTGGCAGCAGTACTTC
TRBJ1-1 - TRBV30 13 - CAWSAKMNTEAFF TGTGCCTGGAGTGCTAAGATGAACACTGAAGCTTTCTTT
TRBJ1-1 TRBD1 TRBV19 14 - CASSIPQGVGEAFF TGTGCCAGTAGTATACCACAGGGGGTGGGTGAAGCTTTCTTT
TRBJ2-1 - TRBV5-1 14 - CASSSDSSYNEQFF TGCGCCAGCAGCTCCGACAGCTCCTACAATGAGCAGTTCTTC
TRBJ2-1 - TRBV13 15 - CASSLVGSYYNEQFF TGTGCCAGCAGCTTAGTCGGTTCCTACTACAATGAGCAGTTCTTC